Detailed here is one T cell receptor beta chain. Its cognate antigen is unknown. V dropped 6 bases and J dropped 2; count of bases not matched to a gene: 5. Per the germline V gene, CDR1 is MDHEN and CDR2 is SYDVKM. The length of the CDR3 is 14 residues. The protocol was immunoSEQ multiplex PCR, while the TCRdb copy is restricted to in-frame clones and leaves out a portion. The repertoire holds about 2.3 million clones, around 90% seen once, with around 0.4% in the top ten. This sample was taken from a study of shared clonotypes between healthy human individuals. About the research overall: Researchers drew samples from two women and three men aged 18 to 49. For every donor, three CD4 naive, three CD4 memory, two CD8 naive and one CD8 memory plates were used.

Study outcomes and limitations: Non-shared clonotypes had lower generation probabilities than those shared by all four donors.

The chain joins TRBV28 to TRBJ2-7, with 9 bases aligning to TRBD1. Sequencing was performed on naive CD4+ T cells from PBMCs. Noted subset: CD45RA+ positively selected. The sequence was obtained from a man between 18 and 29 years old in good health. Some clones in this sample may be carry-over from other donors' samples. Written as DNA, the CDR3 is TGTGCCAGCAGAGCCGGGACAGGGACCTACGAGCAGTACTTC. Translating gives CASRAGTGTYEQYF.